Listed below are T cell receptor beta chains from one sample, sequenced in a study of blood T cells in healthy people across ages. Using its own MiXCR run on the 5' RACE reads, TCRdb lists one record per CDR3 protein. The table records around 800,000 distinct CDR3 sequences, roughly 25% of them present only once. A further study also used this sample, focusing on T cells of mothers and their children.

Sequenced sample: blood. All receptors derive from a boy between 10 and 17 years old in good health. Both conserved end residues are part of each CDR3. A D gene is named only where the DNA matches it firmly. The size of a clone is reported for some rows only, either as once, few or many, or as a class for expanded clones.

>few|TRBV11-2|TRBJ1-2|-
TGTGCCAGCAGCTTAGAAAGTGGCAGGGCGAGTGGCTACACCTTC
CASSLESGRASGYTF
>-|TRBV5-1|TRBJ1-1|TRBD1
TGCGCCAGCAGCTGGGGGGACAGACACTCTTTCTTT
CASSWGDRHSFF
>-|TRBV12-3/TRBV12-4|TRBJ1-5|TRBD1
TGTGCCAGCAGCCTAGTGGGGGGGGACAGGGGTCGTCAGCCCCAGCATTTT
CASSLVGGDRGRQPQHF
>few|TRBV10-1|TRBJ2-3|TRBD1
TGCGCCAGCAACCGGGACAGGGTTACAGATACGCAGTATTTT
CASNRDRVTDTQYF
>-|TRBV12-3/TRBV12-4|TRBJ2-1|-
TGTGCCAGCAGTTTTACAGCCTACAATGAGCAGTTCTTC
CASSFTAYNEQFF
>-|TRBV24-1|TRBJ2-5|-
TGTGCCACCAGTGACCCCGACCCGGGCGCGGGGGAGACCCAGTACTTC
CATSDPDPGAGETQYF
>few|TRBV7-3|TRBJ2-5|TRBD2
TGTGCCAGCAGCCCGCTGGGACTAGCGGGGAGACTAGAGACCCAGTACTTC
CASSPLGLAGRLETQYF
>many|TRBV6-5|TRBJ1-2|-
TGTGCCAGCAGTTACGGACGCACTGGGGGCTACACCTTC
CASSYGRTGGYTF
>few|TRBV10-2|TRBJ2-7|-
TGCGTCAGCAGTGAGTTTTTCCCCTACGAGCAGTACTTC
CVSSEFFPYEQYF
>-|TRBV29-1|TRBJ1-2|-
TGCAGCGTTGAAGAAGGGACTTCCAGAGCGGGTGGCTACACCTTC
CSVEEGTSRAGGYTF
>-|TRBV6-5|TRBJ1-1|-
TGTGCCAGCAGTTACTCGACAGGTCTGAGCACTGAAGCTTTCTTT
CASSYSTGLSTEAFF
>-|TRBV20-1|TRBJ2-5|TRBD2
TGCAGTGCCCTTAGCGGGTCCCCCCCCCCAGGGTCCCAGTACTTC
CSALSGSPPPGSQYF
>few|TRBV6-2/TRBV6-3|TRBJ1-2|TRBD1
TGTGCCAGCAGTTATGGACAGGGCGCGCGGGGCTACACCTTC
CASSYGQGARGYTF
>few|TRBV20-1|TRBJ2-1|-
TGCAGTGCTGAGGCCGCCGGGACAAGCAATGAGCAGTTCTTC
CSAEAAGTSNEQFF
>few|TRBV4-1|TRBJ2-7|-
TGCGCCAGCAGCCAAGGGCCTGGCAGGTCAAAAAGCTCCTACGAGCAGTACTTC
CASSQGPGRSKSSYEQYF
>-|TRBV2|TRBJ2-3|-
TGTGCCAGCAACCACAGGAGAAGCACAGATACGCAGTATTTT
CASNHRRSTDTQYF
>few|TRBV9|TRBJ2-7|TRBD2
TGTGCCAGCAGCGTAGAAGGGAGGGCCTACGAGCAGTACTTC
CASSVEGRAYEQYF
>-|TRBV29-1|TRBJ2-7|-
TGCAGCGTTGATTGGGACATCTACGAGCAGTACTTC
CSVDWDIYEQYF
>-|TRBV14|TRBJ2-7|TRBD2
TGTGCCAGCAGCCAAGTCTTCGGAGCGGGGGCCTACGAGCAGTACTTC
CASSQVFGAGAYEQYF
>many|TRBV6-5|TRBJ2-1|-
TGTGCCAGCAGTTATTGGGGGAATGAGCAGTTCTTC
CASSYWGNEQFF
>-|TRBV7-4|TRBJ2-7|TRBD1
TGTGCCAGCGACCGGGACAGGGCCTACGAGCAGTACTTC
CASDRDRAYEQYF
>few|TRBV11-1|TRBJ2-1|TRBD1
TGTGCCAGCAGGACGGGACAGTACAATGAGCAGTTCTTC
CASRTGQYNEQFF
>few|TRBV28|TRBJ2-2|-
TGTGCCGGCAGTATCACTATCGCGAACACCGGGGAGCTGTTTTTT
CAGSITIANTGELFF
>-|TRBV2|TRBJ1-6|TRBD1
TGTGCCAGGACAGGGGAAAATTCACCCCTCCACTTT
CARTGENSPLHF
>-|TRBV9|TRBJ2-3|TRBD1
TGTGCCAGCAGCGTAGCTGGGACAGGAGGCACAGATACGCAGTATTTT
CASSVAGTGGTDTQYF
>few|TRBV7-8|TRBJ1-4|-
TGTGCCAGCAACAGCGGGGGGCGTCGGGAAAAACTGTTTTTT
CASNSGGRREKLFF
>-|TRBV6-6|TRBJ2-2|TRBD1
TGTGCCAGCCTGGAGACAGGGTCGACCGGGGAGCTGTTTTTT
CASLETGSTGELFF
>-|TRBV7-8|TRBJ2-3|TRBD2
TGTGCCACAACGGGACGGGGGGGCCACGGGGGCACAGATACGCAGTATTTT
CATTGRGGHGGTDTQYF
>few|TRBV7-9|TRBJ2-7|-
TGTGCCAGCGGGACGGGTAGCCACGAGCAGTACTTC
CASGTGSHEQYF
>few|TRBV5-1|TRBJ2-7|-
TGCGCCAGCAGCTCCCCCCTACAAGGCACCTACGAGCAGTACTTC
CASSSPLQGTYEQYF
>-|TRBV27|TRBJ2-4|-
TGTGCCAGCAGTTTATCTTCCAGGGGCAACATTCAGTACTTC
CASSLSSRGNIQYF